The 31 T cell receptor beta chains below were found in one sample sequenced in a study of T cells expressing NK-cell markers. TCRdb reprocessed the 5' RACE reads and stores each CDR3 protein as one record, lacking DNA. In all, the sample yields hundreds of thousands of distinct CDR3 sequences. Sequencing was carried out using blood T cells: a sorted CD56 or NKG2C T cell subset, CD4+ or CD8+ T cells, or bulk PBMC T cells (not recorded which). These receptors all stem from a man aged 18 to 29 in good health.

The rearrangement uses TRBV28 and TRBJ2-5; TCRdb indicates TRBD2, and absent DNA this call remains unverified. Germline V lookup: CDR1 MDHEN, CDR2 SYDVKM. The CDR3 is 15 amino acids. The CDR3 sequence: CASSSPASGRETQYF.

The chain joins TRBV4-3 to TRBJ2-5; TCRdb picks TRBD1, but there is no DNA to check that call. Per the germline V gene, CDR1 is LGHNA and CDR2 is YSLEER. The CDR3 runs to 17 residues. This CDR3 is CASSHGLPDRGGGTQYF.

The chain combines TRBV4-2 with TRBJ2-4. Germline V gives CDR1 LGHNA, CDR2 YNFKEQ. The CDR3 consists of 16 residues. The CDR3 spells CASSHSDRLAKNIQYF.

The chain uses TRBV11-2 and TRBJ1-2; there is no DNA to check the TCRdb D call of TRBD1. Germline lookup yields CDR1 SGHAT and CDR2 FQNNGV. The CDR3 has 16 amino acids. Here the CDR3 reads CASSSSPGQGGYGYTF.

The chain uses TRBV12-3 or TRBV12-4 and TRBJ1-2; lacking DNA, the TRBD1 call made by TCRdb goes unchecked. There are 11 residues in the CDR3. The CDR3: CAIQTGQGYTF.

The chain joins TRBV5-5 to TRBJ1-6; TCRdb picks TRBD1, but there is no DNA to check that call. The germline V gene has CDR1 SGHKS and CDR2 YYEKEE (reference sequence). The CDR3 spans 18 residues. CDR3 residues: CASSLSSGMSSYNSPLHF.

The rearrangement links TRBV28 to TRBJ2-7; TCRdb's D call of TRBD1 is untestable without DNA. The CDR3 consists of 14 residues. Germline assignment: CDR1 MDHEN and CDR2 SYDVKM. The CDR3 protein is CATQTGGLSYEQYF.

The rearrangement joins TRBV15 to TRBJ2-4; TCRdb's D call of TRBD1 is untestable without DNA. CDR1 and CDR2 from the germline V gene are LNHNV and YYDKDF (reference sequence). CDR3 length: 14 residues. CDR3 protein: CATSSGGSKNIQYF.

The CDR3 loop reads CSVAHTTDTEAFF. The V gene is TRBV29-1, the J gene TRBJ1-1; the TCRdb D gene call, TRBD1, has no DNA to confirm it. The CDR3 has 13 amino acids. CDR1 SQVTM and CDR2 ANQGSEA come from the germline V gene.

The chain has TRBV27 and TRBJ2-7; TCRdb reports TRBD1, a call that lacks DNA to check it against. Germline V CDR1 and CDR2: MNHEY, SMNVEV (reference sequence). The CDR3 is 13 residues long. The CDR3 loop reads CASSFPGSHEQYF.

The chain employs TRBV12-3 or TRBV12-4 and TRBJ2-3; TCRdb's D call of TRBD2 is untestable without DNA. The CDR3 runs 17 residues. CDR3 sequence reads: CASSLTLLAGRPDTQYF.

The rearrangement links TRBV28 to TRBJ2-3; without DNA, the TCRdb call of TRBD2 cannot be checked. Germline CDR1 and CDR2: MDHEN and SYDVKM. This CDR3 contains 15 residues. CDR3 sequence reads: CASGTLAGVGDTQYF. Looking up the rest from reference TRBV28 and TRBJ2-3 gives the full variable domain: DVKVTQSSRYLVKRTGEKVFLECVQDMDHENMFWYRQDPGLGLRLIYFSYDVKMKEKGDIPEGYSVSREKKERFSLILESASTNQTSMYLCASGTLAGVGDTQYFGPGTRLTVL.

The rearrangement joins TRBV7-2 to TRBJ2-7; TCRdb's D call of TRBD1 is untestable without DNA. Germline CDR1 is SGHTA and CDR2 is FQGNSA. CDR3 length equals 15 residues. This CDR3 reads CASSTTGALSYEQYF.

The rearrangement links TRBV11-2 to TRBJ1-2. CDR1 and CDR2 (germline): SGHAT, FQNNGV. This CDR3 spans 15 amino acids. The CDR3 protein is CASSLTGGANYGYTF. The full variable domain, with the rest looked up from reference TRBV11-2 and TRBJ1-2, is EAGVAQSPRYKIIEKRQSVAFWCNPISGHATLYWYQQILGQGPKLLIQFQNNGVVDDSQLPKDRFSAERLKGVDSTLKIQPAKLEDSAVYLCASSLTGGANYGYTFGSGTRLTVV.

The chain couples TRBV20-1 to TRBJ2-3; TCRdb outputs TRBD2, but without DNA this stays unchecked. CDR3 length equals 17 residues. CDR1 is DFQATT, CDR2 SNEGSKA, per germline (reference sequence). Here the CDR3 reads CSAGGYGGLADTDTQYF.

CDR3 sequence: CASSDGQPVWNTEAFF. The chain couples TRBV7-2 to TRBJ1-1; TCRdb calls TRBD1, which cannot be checked without DNA. The CDR3 is made up of 16 amino acids. CDR1 and CDR2 (germline): SGHTA, FQGNSA.

This chain links TRBV11-1 with TRBJ2-1; without DNA, the TCRdb call of TRBD1 cannot be checked. CDR1 SGHAT and CDR2 FQDESV come from the germline V gene (reference sequence). The CDR3 runs to 12 residues. This CDR3 is CASSRDRGEQFF. The full variable domain, in which reference TRBV11-1 and TRBJ2-1 provide the parts outside the CDR3, is EAEVAQSPRYKITEKSQAVAFWCDPISGHATLYWYRQILGQGPELLVQFQDESVVDDSQLPKDRFSAERLKGVDSTLKIQPAELGDSAMYLCASSRDRGEQFFGPGTRLTVL.

The chain employs TRBV29-1 and TRBJ2-7; TCRdb's D call, TRBD1, is unchecked because there is no DNA. This CDR3 has 16 amino acids. Germline loops: CDR1 SQVTM, CDR2 ANQGSEA. The CDR3 sequence: CSVELTGQGEGYEQYF.

The chain employs TRBV5-5 and TRBJ2-2; TCRdb names TRBD2, which stays unverified in the absence of DNA. Per the germline V gene, CDR1 is SGHKS and CDR2 is YYEKEE (reference sequence). The CDR3 is 16 residues long. The CDR3 protein is CASSILAGSNTGELFF.

The chain carries TRBV20-1 and TRBJ2-1. The CDR3 covers 17 residues. Germline values: CDR1 DFQATT, CDR2 SNEGSKA (reference sequence). The CDR3 region is CSARDPSGERSYNEQFF.

This chain joins TRBV5-1 and TRBJ2-3. Germline CDR1 and CDR2: SGHRS and YFSETQ. This CDR3 has 16 residues. This chain's CDR3 is CASSLAWPPSTDTQYF.

The J gene is TRBJ2-7, the V gene TRBV15; TCRdb's D call, TRBD1, is unchecked because there is no DNA. Germline-derived CDR1 and CDR2 are LNHNV and YYDKDF (reference sequence). The CDR3 runs to 16 residues. The CDR3 spells CATSRDKRQGAYEQYF.

V is TRBV10-3 and J is TRBJ2-1; as DNA is missing, the TRBD1 call by TCRdb cannot be tested. The germline CDR1 and CDR2 sequences are ENHRY and SYGVKD. The CDR3 extends over 13 amino acids. CDR3 protein: CAIGTARNNEQFF.

V and J are TRBV7-9 and TRBJ2-2; the D call from TCRdb, TRBD2, cannot be confirmed without DNA. Germline-derived CDR1 and CDR2 are SEHNR and FQNEAQ (reference sequence). This CDR3 contains 16 residues. The CDR3 here is CASRQGLAANTGELFF.

V is TRBV6-5 and J is TRBJ2-5; the D call of TRBD2 rests on TCRdb alone, since no DNA is present to check it. This CDR3 has 14 residues. In germline, CDR1 is MNHEY, CDR2 SVGAGI. CDR3 region: CASSSTAQLETQYF.

CDR3 sequence reads: CASRPSGGGGEQYF. The rearrangement joins TRBV27 to TRBJ2-7; TCRdb proposes TRBD1, but this gene call is untestable without DNA. The CDR3 covers 14 residues. Per germline, CDR1 MNHEY and CDR2 SMNVEV (reference sequence).

The J gene is TRBJ2-5, the V gene TRBV24-1; the D call of TRBD2 rests on TCRdb alone, since no DNA is present to check it. This CDR3 spans 17 amino acids. Germline CDR1 reads KGHDR; CDR2 reads SFDVKD. The CDR3 reads CATSDWGGGTYGETQYF.

The chain couples TRBV13 to TRBJ2-7. Germline V gene sequence: CDR1 PRHDT, CDR2 FYEKMQ (reference sequence). This CDR3 has 14 residues. Here the CDR3 reads CASSFSAFSYEQYF.

The V call is TRBV12-3 or TRBV12-4, the J call TRBJ2-1. The CDR3 consists of 15 residues. The CDR3 loop is CASSLALGQYKEQFF.

The chain couples TRBV15 to TRBJ2-5; there is no DNA to check the TCRdb D call of TRBD1. This CDR3 is built from 15 residues. CDR1 and CDR2 from the germline V gene are LNHNV and YYDKDF (reference sequence). The CDR3 reads CATSRGGGRGETQYF.

The chain is built from TRBV7-2 and TRBJ2-1; TCRdb gives TRBD1 as the D gene, but with no DNA this cannot be confirmed. Looked up from germline, CDR1 is SGHTA and CDR2 is FQGNSA. The CDR3 sequence is 14 residues long. CDR3 sequence reads: CASSSLRDSLEQFF.